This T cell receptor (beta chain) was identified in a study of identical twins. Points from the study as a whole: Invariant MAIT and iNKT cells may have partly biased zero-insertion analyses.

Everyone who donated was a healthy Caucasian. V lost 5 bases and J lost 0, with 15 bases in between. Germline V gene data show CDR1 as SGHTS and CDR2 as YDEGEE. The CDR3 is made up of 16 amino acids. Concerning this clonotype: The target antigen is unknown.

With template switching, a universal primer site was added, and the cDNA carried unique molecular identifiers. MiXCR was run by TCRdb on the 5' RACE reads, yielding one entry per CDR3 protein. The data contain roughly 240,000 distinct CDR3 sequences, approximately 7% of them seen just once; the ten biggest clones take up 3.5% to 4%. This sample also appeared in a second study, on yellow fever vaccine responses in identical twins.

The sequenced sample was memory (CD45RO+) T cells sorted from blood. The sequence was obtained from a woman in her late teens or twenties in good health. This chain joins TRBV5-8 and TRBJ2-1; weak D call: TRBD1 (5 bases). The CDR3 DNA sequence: TGTGCCAGCAGAAAGAAAACAGGTGGCTCCTACAATGAGCAGTTCTTC. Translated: CASRKKTGGSYNEQFF.